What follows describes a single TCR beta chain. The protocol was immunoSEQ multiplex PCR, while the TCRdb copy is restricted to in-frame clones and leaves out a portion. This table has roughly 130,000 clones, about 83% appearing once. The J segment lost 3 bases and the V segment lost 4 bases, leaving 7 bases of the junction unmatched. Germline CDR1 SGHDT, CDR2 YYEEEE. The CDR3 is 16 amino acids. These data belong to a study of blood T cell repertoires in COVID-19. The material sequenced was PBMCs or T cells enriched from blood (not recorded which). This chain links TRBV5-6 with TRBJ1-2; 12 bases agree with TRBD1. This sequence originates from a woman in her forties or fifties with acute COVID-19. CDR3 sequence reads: CASSAGQGAPHYGYTF. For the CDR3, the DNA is TGTGCCAGCAGCGCGGGACAGGGGGCGCCCCACTATGGCTACACCTTC.